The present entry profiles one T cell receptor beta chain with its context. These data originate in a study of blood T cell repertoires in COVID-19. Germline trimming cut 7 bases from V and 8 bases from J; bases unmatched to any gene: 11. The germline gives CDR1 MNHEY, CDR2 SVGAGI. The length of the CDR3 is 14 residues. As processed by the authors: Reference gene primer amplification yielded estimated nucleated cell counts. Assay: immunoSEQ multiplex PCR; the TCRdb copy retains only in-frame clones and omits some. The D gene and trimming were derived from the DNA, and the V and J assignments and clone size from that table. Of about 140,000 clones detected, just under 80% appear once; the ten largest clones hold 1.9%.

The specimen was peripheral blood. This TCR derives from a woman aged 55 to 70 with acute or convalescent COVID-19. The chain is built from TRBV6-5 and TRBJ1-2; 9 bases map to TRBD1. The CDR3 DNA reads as TGTGCCAGCACCGGGACAGGGAGTGAAGGAGGCTACACCTTC. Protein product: CASTGTGSEGGYTF.